The sample holds many counts of the clone carrying this T cell receptor beta chain. Its antigen is not known. The sample belongs to a study of CD8 T cells in ankylosing spondylitis. Per germline, CDR1 ENHRY and CDR2 SYGVKD. The CDR3 sequence is 14 residues long. V lost 5 bases, J lost 3 bases, and 6 bases stayed unmatched. Each TCR beta library was made by quantitative 5'-RACE that incorporated molecular barcodes. In TCRdb, the 5' RACE reads were re-called with MiXCR into one record per CDR3 protein. The sample carries 450,000 to 550,000 distinct CDR3 sequences, approximately 5.3% recorded once. Study observations and caveats: Disease-linked clones were found to be CD8+ and relatively rare in peripheral blood. According to the report, clones linked to the disease were significantly enriched in matched synovial fluid samples taken from ankylosing spondylitis patients. Seemingly distinctive of ankylosing spondylitis blood was a TCR beta motif formed by eight highly homologous variants.

This receptor was taken from a male donor with ankylosing spondylitis. This rearrangement joins TRBV10-3 to TRBJ1-2; TRBD1 aligns across 7 bases. Input material: blood, either unsorted or a sorted T cell fraction (not recorded which). The CDR3 sequence is CAISQSGQHYGYTF. CDR3 DNA: TGTGCCATCAGTCAATCGGGACAGCACTATGGCTACACCTTC.